This TCR beta chain appears in the sequencing data of a study of cytomegalovirus exposure and HLA in healthy donors (dated by TCRdb to the late 2010s). Regarding the complete study: According to an earlier analysis of 450 to 650 of the donors, about 190 million T cells yielded 100 million or so unique TCR beta sequences and 276 Gb of sequence data. An early release covering about 600 HLA-typed donors comprised around 300 gigabases of sequencing data and approximately 85 million unique TCR sequences. The genetic ancestry cluster associated with self-reported Caucasian donors included around four fifths of the 398 genotyped donors. The study was designed to test whether signatures of past pathogen exposure could be identified by cataloging public T cell receptors. Using immunosequencing, the study profiled T cell repertoires from 550 to 750 subjects and related those repertoires to cytomegalovirus serostatus. A separate validation cohort of more than 100 different subjects was used in addition to the approximately 640-subject first cohort. To predict cytomegalovirus infection status, the study brought together high-throughput TCR immunosequencing, statistical association of individual TCRs with disease status, and machine learning. In a later analysis, previously published TCR beta repertoires from several hundred donors were re-analyzed and high-resolution HLA genotyping was added so that TCR occurrence patterns could be studied. Rather than drawing on any new phenotypic data, the later analysis identified candidate immune exposures from TCR beta sequences and the way those sequences occurred across donors. An earlier analysis of several hundred of the donors used high-throughput TCR beta sequencing to judge whether each TCR beta V gene segment behaved as functional or pseudogenic. Donor age, sex, ethnicity and CMV serostatus were collected together with the repertoire data. In a later genetic analysis, genome-wide SNP genotypes for about 65% of the roughly 700 donors were used, and that subset was treated as a discovery cohort. All discovery cohort repertoires had been generated on a single sequencing platform. HLA typing included class I and class II loci at four-digit resolution. Typing coverage differed by locus: A, B, C, DRB1 and DQB1 were typed in about 620-630 donors, DQA1 in about 560, DPA1 in roughly 590, and DPB1 in 450 to 480. About five DR-DQ haplotypes were handled as single units for association and clustering, since linkage in the cohort was strong. Among some 400 genotyped donors of the cohort, an average of about 240,000 unique TCR beta nucleotide sequences was sequenced per donor, of which 15% to 20% were non-productive. The research as a whole found: Roughly uniform sequencing depth across donors was assumed in presence/absence analyses, although this assumption may not hold. The classifier was reported to diagnose cytomegalovirus status with high specificity and sensitivity in both the original and validation cohorts. In vitro tests confirmed that a few of the cytomegalovirus-associated TCR beta chains recognize cytomegalovirus antigens. The earlier analysis of 587 of the donors excluded some 16 rarely observed V segments, including chromosome 9 orphons, because counts were too low. The cohort was sequenced for TCR beta chains only, and without alpha or paired-chain data the features that could be detected were limited. Broadly in line with IMGT annotations, most TCR beta V segments showed up in productive rearrangements about 87% or about 30% of the time in an earlier analysis of 450 to 600 of the donors. When HLA alleles, especially DR and DQ, strongly co-occurred, attributing TCR associations to individual alleles was difficult. For the cohort, immune exposure information was limited to CMV serostatus. According to the authors, the approach could potentially be generalized to other disease states and immunological phenotypes. At a false discovery rate of 0.05, a later analysis linked about 17,000 TCR beta sequences to specific HLA alleles. Linkage disequilibrium might explain the correlated functional status among segregating V segments, but an unknown experimental factor could not be ruled out. The sequencing pipeline was judged likely to have produced a cluster of highly shared sequence variants as a technical artifact. In a later genetic analysis, a missense DCLRE1C variant was associated with V-gene and J-gene trimming of TCR beta chains, and the association was replicated in an independent cohort. A further reported finding was that TCR beta sequences accurately predicted the HLA-A and HLA-B alleles for most subjects in the first cohort. In a later analysis, several top co-occurrence clusters were reported to appear linked to parvovirus B19, influenza, CMV and Epstein-Barr virus. Because HLA typing was unavailable for some donors at each locus, only the typed subset was used in association tests. Some IMGT-functional V segments, including TRBV6-2 and TRBV6-3, could not be told apart with the 87-base-pair reads, so those segments were excluded. In the study, roughly 160 TCR beta chains were listed as associated with cytomegalovirus. According to a later analysis, TCR association rates differed among HLA loci, with DRB1 alleles showing the most associated TCRs and HLA-C alleles showing the fewest. Most TCR sequences were observed very rarely across donors, whereas some public TCRs were present in many individuals. A later analysis found that most CMV-associated TCR beta chains appeared HLA-restricted, with HLA associations seemingly driven largely by CMV exposure. A later analysis found that HLA-associated TCR beta chains were more clonally expanded and had lower generation probabilities than equally common non-associated chains. In a later genetic analysis, fewer N-insertions in productive TCRs were reported among donors in an Asian-associated ancestry cluster than the roughly 640-donor mean.

The library came from the immunoSEQ multiplex PCR assay. For the multiplex PCR, a mixture combining 60 forward primers for TCR Vbeta segments and 13 reverse primers for TCR Jbeta segments was used. Amplification of the CDR3 region of rearranged TCR beta genes was performed with a multiplex PCR assay on genomic DNA. On the Illumina HiSeq System, the amplified TCR beta libraries were sequenced as 87-base-pair reads. The study's own analysis went as follows. A later analysis tallied about 77 million unique TCR beta chains across the 610 or so repertoires, and approximately 11 million of those chains were shared by two or more donors. Raw reads were error-corrected and collapsed into unique sequences with a nearest-neighbor algorithm that merged closely related sequences to remove PCR and sequencing errors. Alignment of CDR3 sequences to IMGT reference sequences was used to assign V, D and J gene segments. For a sequence to be retained, a match of at least six nucleotides to both a V gene segment and a J gene segment was required. A rearrangement was called productive if the CDR3 had no stop codons and remained in frame with V and J, and every other rearrangement was called non-productive. Following IMGT convention, CDR3 was defined as the stretch from the second conserved V-encoded cysteine up to the conserved J-encoded phenylalanine. Sequences without an unambiguous match to a single V gene segment were excluded from the earlier analysis of over 500 of the donors. An earlier analysis of a few hundred of the donors classified V segments as functional when productive rearrangements were above 56.7% and as segregating when the standard deviation between donors was above 5%. A statistical classification framework was built to diagnose cytomegalovirus status from the catalog of TCR beta chain sequences. In a later analysis, V and J genes were assigned by comparing TCR nucleotide sequences against IMGT/GENE-DB human TR gene sequences. The TCRdist pipeline was used in a later analysis to assign CDR3 sequences and most-parsimonious VDJ recombination scenarios. In a later analysis, each TCR beta chain was defined by its CDR3 amino acid sequence together with its V-gene family, and reads without a unique V-gene family were excluded. In a later analysis, 450 to 600 highly shared, low-generation-probability nucleotide sequences were removed to address suspected cross-contamination and a sequencing artifact. A later analysis calculated a clonal expansion index for each public chain from normalized within-repertoire ranks of inferred template counts. In a later analysis, generation probabilities were computed using a VDJ recombination model fitted to out-of-frame rearrangements, and the results were checked against IGoR. Hypergeometric tests were used in a later analysis to score TCR-TCR, TCR-HLA and TCR-CMV co-occurrence, with a repertoire-size bias correction applied to the TCR pairs. A later analysis estimated false discovery rates by permuting HLA or CMV assignments 20 times. In a later analysis, co-occurring TCRs were grouped with DBSCAN, and TCRdist sequence similarity was added when clustering was performed within HLA-allele-positive subsets. Co-occurrence clustering excluded repertoires with fewer than 30,000 or more than 120,000 public chains, plus five with anomalous nucleotide sharing. TCRdb took over this immuneACCESS table, retaining in-frame rearrangements with V and J assigned. Such tables are incomplete; in checked studies, under half of the missing clones stem from an unresolved V gene, and the remainder is unexplained. V, J and clone size reflect that table, while D and trimming were determined from the DNA. The sample includes about 200,000 clones, with 55% to 75% observed a single time. Together, the top ten hold about 2.8% of the sample.

The CDR3 runs 16 amino acids, cysteine and phenylalanine included. Only the CDR3 DNA stays, 48 bases, in frame from base 1. V is trimmed back by 5 bases and J by 3 bases, and the junction contains 9 bases that no gene match accounts for. CDR1 and CDR2, per the germline V gene, are MGHRA and YSYEKL. For this clone: Which antigen it targets is not known. Per-nucleotide qualities are absent, and no much larger clonotype sits a single base away.

The cohort consisted of 650 to 850 healthy bone marrow donors. All cohort members were sampled while nominally healthy, although unrecorded immune exposures were likely present. The donor tested CMV seropositive and was one of the 289 seropositive cohort members. A peripheral blood sample was collected from each donor, and TCR beta sequencing was performed on peripheral blood mononuclear cells. The Qiagen DNeasy Blood Extraction Kit was used to extract genomic DNA from the blood cell samples. The chain couples TRBV4-1 to TRBJ2-2; 7 central bases correspond to TRBD1. Sequenced material: PBMCs. This clonotype originated in a man between 35 and 55 years old in good health and CMV-seropositive. CDR3 protein: CASSERQGSDTGELFF. The DNA is TGCGCCAGCAGCGAAAGACAGGGTAGCGACACCGGGGAGCTGTTTTTT.